These T cell receptor beta chains were read from a single sample in a study of T cell repertoires in ileal Crohn's disease. Sequenced by immunoSEQ multiplex PCR; TCRdb stores in-frame clones only, minus some. The profile covers 13,000 to 15,000 clones, with over 70% appearing a single time and around 4.1% taken by the ten largest. The source material was ileal tissue. Source of these receptors: an adult with Crohn's disease. CDR3s include the opening cysteine and the closing phenylalanine or tryptophan. A D gene is named only where the DNA matches it firmly. Rows give clone size only sometimes, using once, few, many, or a class for an expanded clone.

v_gene	abundance	d_gene	j_gene	CDR3aa	CDR3nt
TRBV7-9	.	.	TRBJ2-7	CASSYIGTTYEQYF	TGTGCCAGCAGCTATATCGGGACAACCTACGAGCAGTACTTC
TRBV5-1	few	.	TRBJ1-3	CASSSGGREIGNTIYF	TGCGCCAGCAGCTCGGGAGGCAGGGAGATCGGAAACACCATATATTTT
TRBV7-6	.	TRBD1	TRBJ1-2	CASSLGVRGPVDGYTF	TGTGCCAGCAGCTTAGGGGTCAGGGGGCCGGTCGATGGCTACACCTTC
TRBV15	.	.	TRBJ1-5	CATSREERGANQPQHF	TGTGCCACCAGCAGAGAGGAGCGAGGGGCGAATCAGCCCCAGCATTTT
TRBV6-6	.	.	TRBJ1-1	CASTPRNQNTEAFF	TGTGCCAGCACACCCAGGAATCAGAACACTGAAGCTTTCTTT
TRBV4-3	.	TRBD2	TRBJ2-3	CASSQDLLRGGSSTDTQYF	TGCGCCAGCAGCCAAGATTTGTTGAGGGGAGGGTCCAGCACAGATACGCAGTATTTT
TRBV6-1	.	TRBD1	TRBJ1-6	CASSLGGQGDSPLHF	TGTGCCAGCAGTTTAGGGGGACAGGGTGATTCACCCCTCCACTTT
TRBV15	.	TRBD1	TRBJ2-2	CATSSHNPGQGYTGELFF	TGTGCCACCAGCAGCCACAACCCGGGACAGGGATATACCGGGGAGCTGTTTTTT
TRBV5-6	.	TRBD1	TRBJ2-5	CASSLRGQSETQYF	TGTGCCAGCAGCTTGAGGGGGCAATCGGAGACCCAGTACTTC
TRBV28	.	.	TRBJ1-1	CASSLVRRDTEAFF	TGTGCCAGCAGTTTAGTCAGGAGAGACACTGAAGCTTTCTTT
TRBV30	.	TRBD2	TRBJ2-2	CAWRGLANTGELFF	TGTGCCTGGAGGGGACTAGCGAACACCGGGGAGCTGTTTTTT
TRBV19	.	.	TRBJ1-3	CASSYQSGNTIYF	TGTGCCAGTAGTTACCAATCTGGAAACACCATATATTTT
TRBV5-1	.	.	TRBJ2-5	CASSLQTGKETQYF	TGCGCCAGCAGCTTGCAGACGGGTAAAGAGACCCAGTACTTC
TRBV5-1	.	.	TRBJ2-2	CASSRYDYSNTGELFF	TGCGCCAGCAGTCGTTACGATTACAGTAACACCGGGGAGCTGTTTTTT
TRBV5-6	.	.	TRBJ2-7	CASSLEYRTVSYEQYF	TGTGCCAGCAGCTTGGAGTATCGGACAGTCTCCTACGAGCAGTACTTC
TRBV28	.	.	TRBJ2-3	CASSLLQVGEDTQYF	TGTGCCAGCAGTTTATTACAAGTTGGTGAGGATACGCAGTATTTT
TRBV5-4	.	.	TRBJ2-1	CASSGDNEQFF	TGTGCCAGCAGCGGCGACAATGAGCAGTTCTTC
TRBV30	.	TRBD1	TRBJ2-7	CAWSVPGTGMGYEQYF	TGTGCCTGGAGTGTCCCCGGGACAGGGATGGGCTACGAGCAGTACTTC
TRBV25-1	few	.	TRBJ2-6	CASSESGANVLTF	TGTGCCAGCAGTGAATCCGGGGCCAACGTCCTGACTTTC
TRBV10-3	.	.	TRBJ1-2	CASSIAEYYGYTF	TGTGCCTCATCAATTGCCGAATACTATGGCTACACCTTC
TRBV27	few	.	TRBJ2-5	CASSLMGLPGGETQYF	TGTGCCAGCAGTTTGATGGGACTCCCCGGGGGAGAGACCCAGTACTTC
TRBV27	.	TRBD1	TRBJ2-2	CASSRTGGGTGELFF	TGTGCCAGCAGTAGGACAGGGGGTGGGACCGGGGAGCTGTTTTTT
TRBV5-6	.	.	TRBJ1-2	CASSPGVGRGSVGYTF	TGTGCCAGCAGTCCGGGTGTGGGCAGGGGCTCGGTGGGCTACACCTTC
TRBV27	.	.	TRBJ2-2	CASSFLHKNTGELFF	TGTGCCAGCAGTTTTCTACACAAGAACACCGGGGAGCTGTTTTTT
TRBV10-3	.	.	TRBJ1-4	CAISAGSEEKLFF	TGTGCCATCAGTGCAGGGAGCGAAGAAAAACTGTTTTTT
TRBV6-6	.	.	TRBJ2-6	CASSYSNPGANVLTF	TGTGCCAGCAGTTACTCGAACCCTGGGGCCAACGTCCTGACTTTC
TRBV28	.	TRBD2	TRBJ2-7	CASSDQPGPLSGVSYEQYF	TGTGCCAGCAGTGATCAACCGGGACCTCTTAGCGGGGTATCCTACGAGCAGTACTTC
TRBV29-1	.	.	TRBJ1-3	CSVGGYSGNTIYF	TGCAGCGTTGGAGGGTATTCGGGAAACACCATATATTTT
TRBV30	.	.	TRBJ1-5	CAWSPGSNQPQHF	TGTGCCTGGAGTCCGGGGAGCAATCAGCCCCAGCATTTT
TRBV6-1	.	TRBD2	TRBJ2-3	CASRGLVLVPDTQYF	TGTGCCAGCAGGGGACTAGTTTTGGTCCCAGATACGCAGTATTTT
TRBV7-2	.	TRBD1	TRBJ2-7	CASSTRDRGNEQYF	TGTGCCAGCAGCACCCGGGACAGGGGCAACGAGCAGTACTTC
TRBV6-6	few	TRBD2	TRBJ2-1	CASSYPAGKGNEQFF	TGTGCCAGCAGTTACCCAGCGGGGAAAGGCAATGAGCAGTTCTTC
TRBV15	.	.	TRBJ2-7	CATSRGWGQEADEQYF	TGTGCCACCAGCAGAGGTTGGGGGCAGGAAGCGGACGAGCAGTACTTC
TRBV6-6	.	.	TRBJ1-3	CASSYSRGSGNTIYF	TGTGCCAGCAGTTACTCGCGGGGCTCTGGAAACACCATATATTTT
TRBV18	.	.	TRBJ1-1	CASSPLGDTEAFF	TGTGCCAGCTCACCACTTGGGGACACTGAAGCTTTCTTT
TRBV7-2	.	.	TRBJ1-5	CASSSYREDQPQHF	TGTGCCAGCAGCTCCTACAGGGAGGATCAGCCCCAGCATTTT
TRBV11-2	.	.	TRBJ2-4	CASSSGDTLAKNIQYF	TGTGCCAGCAGCTCAGGGGACACCCTAGCCAAAAACATTCAGTACTTC
TRBV7-2	.	TRBD1	TRBJ2-7	CASSSTGGRNEQYF	TGTGCCAGCAGCTCAACAGGGGGGCGGAACGAGCAGTACTTC
TRBV6-6	.	TRBD1	TRBJ1-1	CASTTSGTGSTEAFF	TGTGCCAGCACCACGAGCGGGACAGGGTCCACTGAAGCTTTCTTT
TRBV7-2	few	.	TRBJ2-1	CASSLDGGSSYNEQFF	TGTGCCAGCAGCTTAGATGGAGGGAGCTCCTACAATGAGCAGTTCTTC
TRBV7-2	.	TRBD2	TRBJ2-7	CASSPGLAYYEQYF	TGTGCCAGCAGCCCGGGACTAGCGTACTACGAGCAGTACTTC
TRBV27	.	TRBD1	TRBJ1-5	CASSFTGVGYQPQHF	TGTGCCAGCAGTTTCACAGGGGTGGGATACCAGCCCCAGCATTTT
TRBV7-8	once	TRBD1	TRBJ1-3	CASSSRTGTGGNTIYF	TGTGCCAGCAGCTCAAGAACCGGGACAGGTGGAAACACCATATATTTT
TRBV20-1	.	.	TRBJ1-2	CSFPWNYGYTF	TGCAGTTTTCCATGGAACTATGGCTACACCTTC
TRBV6-1	once	.	TRBJ2-7	CASTLTPTAPYEQYF	TGTGCCAGCACCCTCACCCCAACAGCGCCCTACGAGCAGTACTTC
TRBV20-1	few	.	TRBJ1-2	CSAQPNYGYTF	TGCAGTGCGCAGCCAAACTATGGCTACACCTTC
TRBV6-5	.	.	TRBJ2-6	CASALGGANVLTF	TGTGCCAGTGCTCTGGGTGGGGCCAACGTCCTGACTTTC
TRBV14	.	.	TRBJ2-5	CASSQEMGRVWQTQYF	TGTGCCAGCAGCCAAGAAATGGGCAGGGTCTGGCAGACCCAGTACTTC
TRBV4-3	.	.	TRBJ1-1	CASSQGSGRTEAFF	TGCGCCAGCAGCCAAGGTAGTGGGCGGACTGAAGCTTTCTTT
TRBV27	few	TRBD1	TRBJ1-1	CASSKTRGQGVTEAFF	TGTGCCAGCAGCAAAACCCGCGGACAGGGGGTGACTGAAGCTTTCTTT
TRBV7-9	.	TRBD1	TRBJ1-1	CASSHHGQGVGEAFF	TGTGCCAGCAGCCACCACGGACAGGGAGTGGGTGAAGCTTTCTTT
TRBV9	.	TRBD2	TRBJ2-7	CASSKTSGSLYEQYF	TGTGCCAGCAGCAAGACTAGCGGGAGCCTCTACGAGCAGTACTTC
TRBV30	.	.	TRBJ1-5	CAWSRVGQPQHF	TGTGCCTGGAGCAGGGTGGGTCAGCCCCAGCATTTT
TRBV5-1	.	.	TRBJ1-1	CASSADRIKGAFF	TGCGCCAGCAGCGCAGACCGGATCAAGGGAGCTTTCTTT
TRBV4-1	.	TRBD1	TRBJ2-7	CASSQGQTVIYEQYF	TGCGCCAGCAGCCAGGGACAGACAGTGATCTACGAGCAGTACTTC
TRBV5-1	once	.	TRBJ2-7	CASSTRPGDYEQYF	TGCGCCAGCAGCACCCGGCCAGGCGACTACGAGCAGTACTTC
TRBV6-5	.	.	TRBJ1-3	CASSYSTATTGNTIYF	TGTGCCAGCAGTTACTCGACAGCGACTACAGGAAACACCATATATTTT
TRBV27	.	TRBD2	TRBJ2-3	CASRARGAPTDTQYF	TGTGCCAGCAGAGCGCGGGGGGCCCCCACAGATACGCAGTATTTT
TRBV18	.	.	TRBJ1-1	CASSPAGMNTEAFF	TGTGCCAGCTCACCGGCCGGAATGAACACTGAAGCTTTCTTT